Shown below are 4 T cell receptor beta chains from a single sample sequenced in a study of cytomegalovirus exposure and HLA in healthy donors. The PCR had 60 Vbeta and 13 Jbeta primers. Here immunoSEQ multiplex PCR was the method, and the copy in TCRdb shows in-frame clones only, minus some. The sample has 65,000 to 95,000 clones; around 75% are singletons. The sample taken for sequencing was PBMCs. All receptors derive from a man between 65 and 79 years old in good health and CMV-seronegative.

This clone was picked up one time. The chain couples TRBV2 to TRBJ1-5; unclear D gene. This CDR3 has 15 amino acids. Germline lookup yields CDR1 SNHLY and CDR2 FYNNEI. V was pared by 5 bases and J by 2 bases, with 13 bases between. The CDR3 reads CASSRGSDGNQPQHF. The CDR3 DNA sequence: TGTGCCAGCAGTAGAGGGTCGGACGGCAATCAGCCCCAGCATTTT.

On this clone itself: The junction differs from germline at one of its ends, possibly a read error. The chain couples TRBV7-9 to TRBJ2-7; weak D call: TRBD2 (5 bases). The V gene's germline CDR1 is SEHNR and CDR2 FQNEAQ (reference sequence). The CDR3 covers 14 residues. The DNA of the CDR3 is TGTGCCAGCAGCCTAGCAGCCGGGTACTACGAGCAGTACTTC. Its translation: CASSLAAGYYEQYF.

This sequence joins TRBV7-8 and TRBJ1-2; D not certain. CDR1 and CDR2 from the germline V gene are SGHVS and FQNEAQ. The CDR3 contains 14 residues. V dropped 3 bases and J dropped 0 bases, with 8 bases sitting between them. The CDR3, as DNA: TGTGCCAGCAGCTTCCAGGAAACTAACTATGGCTACACCTTC. Translation: CASSFQETNYGYTF.

V and J are TRBV18 and TRBJ2-7; D possibly corresponds to TRBD2 (6 bases). The germline V gene has CDR1 KGHSH and CDR2 LQKENI. This CDR3 spans 14 amino acids. V was trimmed by 2 bases and J by 0 bases, leaving 8 bases between them. CDR3 nucleotide sequence: TGTGCCAGCTCACCAGGCGGGAACTCCTACGAGCAGTACTTC. Translation gives CASSPGGNSYEQYF.